These 13 T cell receptor beta chains share one sample of origin, sequenced in a study of regulatory T cells in long-lasting Graves disease. Arm-PCR of CDR3 regions and iRepertoire HTBI primers were the basis on which TCR beta libraries were built. TCRdb re-called the multiplex PCR reads through MiXCR, storing one row per CDR3 protein. The sample records 400,000 to 450,000 distinct CDR3 sequences, 23% being singletons. The sample's time point: persistent/refractory GD, antithyroid drugs over 5 years with positive TRAb. After RNA was extracted from PBMCs, the TCR library was made from it. Here the sequenced sample was peripheral blood mononuclear cells (PBMCs), taken when the disease was refractory, from a patient treated with antithyroid drugs. The receptors stem from a female donor with Graves disease.

In its sample, this clonotype was seen many times. The chain recombines TRBV27 with TRBJ1-2; tentative D call: TRBD1 (5 bases). Germline loops: CDR1 MNHEY, CDR2 SMNVEV (reference sequence). The V end was cut by 2 bases, the J end by 7 bases, with 11 bases between. The CDR3 loop spans 13 amino acids. The CDR3 DNA sequence: TGTGCCAGCAGTTTAATTTCGGGACTTGGCTACACCTTC. This encodes CASSLISGLGYTF.

This clonotype was counted a few times. This chain links TRBV7-8 with TRBJ2-5; 7 bases map to TRBD2. With 0 bases clipped from V and 4 bases from J, the junction kept 5 bases outside the gene matches. The CDR3 runs 15 residues. Germline V gene sequence: CDR1 SGHVS, CDR2 FQNEAQ. CDR3 coding DNA: TGTGCCAGCAGCTTAGCCGGAGCGGGATTAGAGACCCAGTACTTC. This translates into CASSLAGAGLETQYF.

The sample holds many counts of this clonotype. The chain has TRBV12-3 or TRBV12-4 and TRBJ1-2; a weak D match, TRBD1 (5 bases). Trimming stripped 6 bases from V and 4 bases from J, with 12 bases between. This CDR3 is built from 13 residues. Here the CDR3 reads CASSPGTRYGYTF. CDR3 sequence (DNA): TGTGCCAGCAGCCCCGGGACGCGCTATGGCTACACCTTC.

This clonotype was observed many times. J is TRBJ2-7 and V is TRBV11-3; tentatively, D is TRBD2 (7 bases). This CDR3 contains 14 residues. Germline CDR1 SGHNT, CDR2 YENEEA. V lost 5 bases, J lost 0 bases, and 11 bases lay in between. CDR3 loop: CASSRGGDSYEQYF. The CDR3 DNA reads as TGTGCCAGCAGCCGCGGGGGCGACTCCTACGAGCAGTACTTC.

This clonotype was seen a handful of times. This chain joins TRBV29-1 and TRBJ2-2, with TRBD1 matching 8 bases. The CDR3 extends over 17 amino acids. From germline, CDR1 is SQVTM and CDR2 ANQGSEA. V lost 4 bases, J lost 1 base, and 11 bases stayed unmatched. In nucleotides, the CDR3 is TGCAGCGTTGTAGACAGGGGCGCTCATTTGAACACCGGGGAGCTGTTTTTT. The encoded protein is CSVVDRGAHLNTGELFF.

The sample holds many counts of this clonotype. The chain has TRBV7-8 and TRBJ2-1, with D unresolved. CDR1 is SGHVS and CDR2 is FQNEAQ in the germline V gene. V shed 3 bases and J shed 10 bases, with 10 bases lying between them. The CDR3 is made up of 12 amino acids. The CDR3 DNA sequence: TGTGCCAGCAGCTTCCCGTCCCAGGAGCAGTTCTTC. Amino acids: CASSFPSQEQFF.

Many counts were recorded for this clonotype. This sequence joins TRBV30 and TRBJ2-7; possibly TRBD2 for D (5 bases). With 2 bases removed from V and 9 bases from J, the gap between germline ends came to 14 bases. CDR1 and CDR2 (germline): GTSNPN, SVGIG (reference sequence). The CDR3 contains 12 residues. The CDR3 nucleotides are TGTGCCTGGAGTAACCGTGTTCGGGGGCAGTACTTC. As protein: CAWSNRVRGQYF.

This clonotype was counted only a few times. The V gene is TRBV29-1, the J gene TRBJ1-1, with 9 bases lining up with TRBD1. Germline V gene sequence: CDR1 SQVTM, CDR2 ANQGSEA. CDR3 size: 14 residues. After removal of 5 bases from V and 0 bases from J, the junction contained 4 bases not matched to a gene. CDR3 loop: CSVCTGGMNTEAFF. CDR3 nucleotides: TGCAGCGTTTGTACAGGGGGCATGAACACTGAAGCTTTCTTT.

A few counts support this clonotype. The V call is TRBV20-1, the J call TRBJ1-5, with 7 bases lining up with TRBD1. The CDR3 spans 14 residues. V was pared by 3 bases and J by 2 bases, with 4 bases of the junction left unmatched. The V gene's germline CDR1 is DFQATT and CDR2 SNEGSKA (reference sequence). The CDR3 region has the DNA TGCAGTGCTAGGGCCGGGACAGGCAATCAGCCCCAGCATTTT. Translating gives CSARAGTGNQPQHF.

The chain employs TRBV6-2 or TRBV6-3 and TRBJ2-7, with 11 positions matching TRBD2. Trimming removed 2 bases from V and 11 bases from J; junction bases left unmatched: 5. This CDR3 spans 13 amino acids. Germline V lookup: CDR1 MNHEY, CDR2 SVGEGT. For the CDR3, the DNA is TGTGCCAGCAGTTACGGGACTAGCGGTAGAAAGTACTTC. Its protein is CASSYGTSGRKYF.

CDR3 loop: CASSLPGTEKYGYTF. Written as DNA, the CDR3 is TGTGCCAGCAGTTTACCGGGGACAGAAAAATATGGCTACACCTTC. The chain carries TRBV7-2 and TRBJ1-2; 7 nucleotides agree with TRBD1. With 6 bases clipped from V and 5 bases from J, the junction kept 12 bases outside the gene matches. The CDR3 contains 15 residues. Germline V gene lookup returns CDR1 SGHTA and CDR2 FQGNSA.

This clonotype has only a few counts. V usage is TRBV6-2 or TRBV6-3 and J usage is TRBJ1-5; D unresolved. Trimming took 2 bases from V and 1 from J, leaving 6 bases between them. The CDR3 extends over 14 amino acids. Germline-derived CDR1 and CDR2 are MNHEY and SVGEGT. CDR3 DNA sequence: TGTGCCAGCAGTTACGCGGTGAGCAATCAGCCCCAGCATTTT. Translating gives CASSYAVSNQPQHF.

The table lists this clonotype with many counts. The V call is TRBV19, the J call TRBJ1-2, with 10 bases aligning to TRBD1. This CDR3 has 17 amino acids. CDR1 is LNHDA and CDR2 is SQIVND in the germline V gene (reference sequence). V lost 5 bases to trimming and J lost 3 bases; unmatched junction nucleotides: 12. The CDR3 loop reads CASSPLQPGQGYYGYTF. The CDR3 DNA reads TGTGCCAGTAGTCCCCTCCAGCCGGGACAGGGGTACTATGGCTACACCTTC.